This TCR beta chain is drawn from a study of OX40 agonist ivuxolimab in advanced cancers. For the study at large: Age averaged about 66 years (range roughly 23 to 79), and more than 80% were male. Partial responses were recorded for three patients, including one with hepatocellular carcinoma and two with cutaneous melanoma.

Study observations and caveats: At 0.1 to 3.0 mg/kg, clonal expansion of CD4+ and CD8+ blood T cells had occurred by week 6.

Generated by immunoSEQ multiplex PCR, the TCRdb table keeps only in-frame clones and is missing some. The sample carries about 58,000 clones, roughly 85% recorded once. To note about this clone: The antigen is not known.

Sampling times: baseline, cycle 4 day 1, cycle 7 day 1. This sample comprised CD4+ or CD8+ T cells sorted from blood, obtained in a trial of the OX40 agonist ivuxolimab. This TCR was recovered from an adult with an advanced solid tumor such as melanoma, head and neck, liver or kidney cancer.

CDR3 sequence (DNA): TGTGCCAGCAGTGTCTCTGGGGCAGTCGAAGCTTTCTTT. The encoded protein is CASSVSGAVEAFF. V usage is TRBV25-1 and J usage is TRBJ1-1; D perhaps matches TRBD1 (5 bases). The CDR3 is made up of 13 amino acids. Germline CDR1 reads MGHDK; CDR2 reads SYGVNS. Between the trimmed V and J ends, which lost 4 bases and 8 bases, there was a span of 14 bases.